The sequence of this T cell receptor beta chain was determined in a study of T cell responses to AZD1222 COVID-19 vaccine. The CDR3 runs to 12 residues. Germline CDR1 is SNHLY and CDR2 is FYNNEI. V lost 8 bases, J lost 7 bases, and 12 bases lay in between. Only in-frame clones appear in the TCRdb table, and some are missing; sequencing was by immunoSEQ multiplex PCR. The table lists 150,000 to 200,000 clones, 90% of them singletons. This clone has only one observation. Material: peripheral blood, obtained on day 0 of AZD1222 vaccination. This TCR was recovered from an adult in good health. The chain employs TRBV2 and TRBJ2-1; the D gene is possibly TRBD2 (6 bases). CDR3 in DNA: TGTGCCAGCTTAGGAGGGGCAAATGAGCAGTTCTTC. This codes for CASLGGANEQFF.